This T cell receptor beta chain was found in a study of T cells and copy number aberrations in small-cell lung cancer. The CDR3 is made up of 14 amino acids. The J segment lost 0 bases and the V segment lost 0 bases, leaving 2 bases of the junction unmatched. Germline values: CDR1 GTSNPN, CDR2 SVGIG (reference sequence). This clone was seen a handful of times. Profiling relied on immunoSEQ multiplex PCR, and the TCRdb table lists in-frame clones only, not all of them. Of a few thousand clones in the sample, 82% were seen once. The chain combines TRBV30 with TRBJ2-7; TRBD2 aligns across 7 bases. The sequenced sample was normal tissue next to the tumor. The TCR comes from a man aged 45-65 years with small cell lung cancer. The CDR3 protein is CAWSVRGGSYEQYF. CDR3 nucleotides: TGTGCCTGGAGTGTACGCGGGGGCTCCTACGAGCAGTACTTC.